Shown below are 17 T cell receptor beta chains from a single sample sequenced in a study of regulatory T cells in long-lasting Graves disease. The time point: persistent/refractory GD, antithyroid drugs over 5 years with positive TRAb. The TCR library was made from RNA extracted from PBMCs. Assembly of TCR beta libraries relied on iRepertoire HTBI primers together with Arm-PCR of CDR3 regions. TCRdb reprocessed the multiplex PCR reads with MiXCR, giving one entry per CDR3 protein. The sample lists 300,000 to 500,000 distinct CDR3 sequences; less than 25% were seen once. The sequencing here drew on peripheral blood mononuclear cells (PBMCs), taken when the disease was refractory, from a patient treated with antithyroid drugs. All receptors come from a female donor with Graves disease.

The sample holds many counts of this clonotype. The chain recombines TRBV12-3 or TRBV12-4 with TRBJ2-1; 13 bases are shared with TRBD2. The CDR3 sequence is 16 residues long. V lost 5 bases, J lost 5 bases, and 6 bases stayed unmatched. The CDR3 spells CASSPRTSGSHNEQFF. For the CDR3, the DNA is TGTGCCAGCAGTCCGCGGACTAGCGGGAGTCACAATGAGCAGTTCTTC.

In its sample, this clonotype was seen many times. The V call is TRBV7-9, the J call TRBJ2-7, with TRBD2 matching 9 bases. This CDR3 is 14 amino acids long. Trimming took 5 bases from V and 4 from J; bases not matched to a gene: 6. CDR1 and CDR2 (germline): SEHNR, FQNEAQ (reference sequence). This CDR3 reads CASSHRLAEYEQYF. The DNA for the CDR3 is TGTGCCAGCAGCCATCGACTAGCGGAGTACGAGCAGTACTTC.

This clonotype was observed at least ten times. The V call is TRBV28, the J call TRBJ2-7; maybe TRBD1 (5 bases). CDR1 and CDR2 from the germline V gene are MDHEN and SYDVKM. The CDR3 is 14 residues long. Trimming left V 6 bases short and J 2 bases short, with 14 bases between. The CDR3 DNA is TGTGCCAGCAGACAGGACCAGGGCACCTACGAGCAGTACTTC. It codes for CASRQDQGTYEQYF.

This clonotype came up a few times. The CDR3 loop reads CASSDNRAGGAAFF. DNA of the CDR3: TGTGCCAGCAGCGATAACAGGGCCGGGGGTGCAGCTTTCTTT. V gene TRBV9 combines with J gene TRBJ1-1; a weak D match, TRBD1 (6 bases). Germline-derived CDR1 and CDR2 are SGDLS and YYNGEE. V lost 3 bases, J lost 10 bases, and 19 bases lay in between. The CDR3 has 14 residues. The variable domain in full, completed from reference TRBV9 and TRBJ1-1, reads DSGVTQTPKHLITATGQRVTLRCSPRSGDLSVYWYQQSLDQGLQFLIQYYNGEERAKGNILERFSAQQFPDLHSELNLSSLELGDSALYFCASSDNRAGGAAFFGQGTRLTVV.

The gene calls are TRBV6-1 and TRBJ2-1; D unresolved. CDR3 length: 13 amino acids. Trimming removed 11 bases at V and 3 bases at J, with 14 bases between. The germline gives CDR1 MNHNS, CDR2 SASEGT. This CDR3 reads CALDAPSYNEQFF. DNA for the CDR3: TGTGCCCTCGACGCCCCCAGCTACAATGAGCAGTTCTTC.

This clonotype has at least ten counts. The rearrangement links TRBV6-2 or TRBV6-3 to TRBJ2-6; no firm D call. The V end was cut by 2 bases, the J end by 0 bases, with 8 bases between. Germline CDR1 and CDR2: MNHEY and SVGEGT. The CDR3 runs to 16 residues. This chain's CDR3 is CASSYGSSSGANVLTF. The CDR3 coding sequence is TGTGCCAGCAGTTACGGGTCGAGCTCTGGGGCCAACGTCCTGACTTTC.

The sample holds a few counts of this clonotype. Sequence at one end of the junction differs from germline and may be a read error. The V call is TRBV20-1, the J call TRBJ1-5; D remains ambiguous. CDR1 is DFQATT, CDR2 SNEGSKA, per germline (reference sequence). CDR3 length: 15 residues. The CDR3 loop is CSAETGRFSNQPQQF. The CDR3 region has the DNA TGCAGTGCTGAGACTGGGCGGTTTAGCAATCAGCCCCAGCAATTT.

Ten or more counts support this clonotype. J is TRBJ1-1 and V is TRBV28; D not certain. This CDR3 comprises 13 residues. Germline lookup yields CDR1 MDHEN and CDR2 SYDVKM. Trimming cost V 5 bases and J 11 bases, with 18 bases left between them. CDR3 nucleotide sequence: TGTGCCAGCAGTGTCGATCTTAGCCTTGATGCTTTCTTT. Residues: CASSVDLSLDAFF.

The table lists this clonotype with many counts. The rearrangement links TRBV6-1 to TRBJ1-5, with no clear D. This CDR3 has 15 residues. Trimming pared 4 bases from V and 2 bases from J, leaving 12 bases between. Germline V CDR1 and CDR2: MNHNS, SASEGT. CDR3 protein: CASSAGDRGNQPQHF. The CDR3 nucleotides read TGTGCCAGCAGTGCAGGCGATCGAGGCAATCAGCCCCAGCATTTT.

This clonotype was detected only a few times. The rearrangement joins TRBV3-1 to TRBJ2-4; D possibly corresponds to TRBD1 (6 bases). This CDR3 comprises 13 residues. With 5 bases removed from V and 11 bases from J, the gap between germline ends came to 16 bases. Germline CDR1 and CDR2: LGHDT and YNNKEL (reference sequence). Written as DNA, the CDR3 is TGTGCCAGCAGCGAATACAGGGAGTCGCTTCAGTACTTC. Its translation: CASSEYRESLQYF.

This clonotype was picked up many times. The DNA of the CDR3 is TGTGCCAGCACCGTGGAGACAGGGGGCACTTTCTTT. This encodes CASTVETGGTFF. This chain connects TRBV12-3 or TRBV12-4 to TRBJ1-1, with 10 bases identical to TRBD1. V shed 7 bases, J shed 12 bases, and the junction held 8 bases outside the gene matches. The CDR3 is made up of 12 amino acids.

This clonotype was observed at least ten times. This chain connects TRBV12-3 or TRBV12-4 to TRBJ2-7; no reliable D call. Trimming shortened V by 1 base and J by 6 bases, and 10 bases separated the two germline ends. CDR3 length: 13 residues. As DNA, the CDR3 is TGTGCCAGCAGTTTAGGGCAGGTCGGCGAGCAGTACTTC. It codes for CASSLGQVGEQYF.

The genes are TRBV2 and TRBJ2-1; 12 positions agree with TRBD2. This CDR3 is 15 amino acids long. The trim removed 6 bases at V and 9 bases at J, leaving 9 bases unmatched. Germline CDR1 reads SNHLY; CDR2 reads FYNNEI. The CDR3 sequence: CASRPGTSGFGEQFF. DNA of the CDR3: TGTGCCAGCAGACCCGGGACTAGCGGGTTTGGTGAGCAGTTCTTC.

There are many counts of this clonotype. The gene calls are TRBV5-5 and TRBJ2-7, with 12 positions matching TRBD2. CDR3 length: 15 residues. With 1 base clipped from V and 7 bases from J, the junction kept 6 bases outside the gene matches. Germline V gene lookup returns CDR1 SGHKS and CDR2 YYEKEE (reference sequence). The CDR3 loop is CASSLLAGGPREQYF. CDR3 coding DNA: TGTGCCAGCAGCTTGCTAGCGGGAGGGCCAAGGGAGCAGTACTTC. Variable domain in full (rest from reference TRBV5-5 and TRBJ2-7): DAGVTQSPTHLIKTRGQQVTLRCSPISGHKSVSWYQQVLGQGPQFIFQYYEKEERGRGNFPDRFSARQFPNYSSELNVNALLLGDSALYLCASSLLAGGPREQYFGPGTRLTVT.

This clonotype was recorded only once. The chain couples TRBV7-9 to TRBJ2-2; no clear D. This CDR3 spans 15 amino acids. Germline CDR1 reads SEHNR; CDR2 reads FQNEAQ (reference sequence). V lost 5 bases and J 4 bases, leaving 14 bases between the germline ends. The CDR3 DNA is TGTGCCAGCAGCATTCCCCCGACCGGCACCGGGGAGCTGTTTTTT. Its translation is CASSIPPTGTGELFF.

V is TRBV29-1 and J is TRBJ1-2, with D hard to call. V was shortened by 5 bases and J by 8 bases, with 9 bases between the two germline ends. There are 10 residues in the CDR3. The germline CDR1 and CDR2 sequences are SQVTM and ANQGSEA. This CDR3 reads CSVQEGGYTF. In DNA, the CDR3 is TGCAGCGTTCAGGAGGGAGGCTACACCTTC.

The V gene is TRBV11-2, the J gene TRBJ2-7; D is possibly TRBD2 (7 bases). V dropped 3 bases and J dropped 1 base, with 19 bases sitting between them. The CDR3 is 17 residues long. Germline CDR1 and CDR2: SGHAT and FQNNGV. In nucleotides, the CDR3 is TGTGCCAGCAGCTTTAGTTGGGGGGGACAACCGTCCTACGAGCAGTACTTC. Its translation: CASSFSWGGQPSYEQYF.